Detailed here is one T cell receptor (beta chain). Its specificity is unknown. Survey-level immunoSEQ v3.0 assays were run. Using immunoSEQ multiplex PCR, the repertoire was profiled, and TCRdb retains in-frame clones only, with some absent. In the table there are tens of thousands of clones, around 85% of which are singletons. This sample was included in a study of long-term antiretroviral therapy in people with HIV. General study findings and limits: The data indicate that diversity increased after ART but remained below transplant donor controls. Repertoires with HIV possessed tighter CDR3 length spans than those of controls.

This CDR3 spans 12 amino acids. Trimming shortened V by 1 base and J by 5 bases, and 6 bases separated the two germline ends. Germline V gene data show CDR1 as SGHTA and CDR2 as FQGNSA. The source material was unsorted PBMCs, sampled 1.5 years after starting antiretroviral therapy. The sequence came from a man under 40 with HIV. V usage is TRBV7-2 and J usage is TRBJ2-7; D not resolved. CDR3 coding DNA: TGTGCCAGCAGCTTAGACTGGGACGAGCAGTACTTC. Translated: CASSLDWDEQYF. Filled out from reference TRBV7-2 and TRBJ2-7, the complete variable domain reads GAGVSQSPSNKVTEKGKDVELRCDPISGHTALYWYRQSLGQGLEFLIYFQGNSAPDKSGLPSDRFSAERTGGSVSTLTIQRTQQEDSAVYLCASSLDWDEQYFGPGTRLTVT.